Here is one T cell receptor (beta chain) with its context. CDR3 size: 15 residues. After removal of 6 bases from V and 6 bases from J, the junction contained 14 bases not matched to a gene. Germline V gives CDR1 MNHEY, CDR2 SVGAGI. TCR beta chains were sequenced at survey level with immunoSEQ. The method was immunoSEQ multiplex PCR; TCRdb's version includes in-frame clones alone and lacks a portion of them. The sample comprises some 48,000 clones, just over 90% of which are singletons, and roughly 10% rests with the top ten. The specimen was PBMCs. This clonotype was sampled from a man aged 35 to 55 with rheumatoid arthritis. The chain is built from TRBV6-5 and TRBJ2-7; 7 nucleotides line up with TRBD1. The DNA of the CDR3 is TGTGCCAGCAGATCGACAGGGTGGTCTCTTGGCGAGCAGTACTTC. Amino acid sequence: CASRSTGWSLGEQYF.